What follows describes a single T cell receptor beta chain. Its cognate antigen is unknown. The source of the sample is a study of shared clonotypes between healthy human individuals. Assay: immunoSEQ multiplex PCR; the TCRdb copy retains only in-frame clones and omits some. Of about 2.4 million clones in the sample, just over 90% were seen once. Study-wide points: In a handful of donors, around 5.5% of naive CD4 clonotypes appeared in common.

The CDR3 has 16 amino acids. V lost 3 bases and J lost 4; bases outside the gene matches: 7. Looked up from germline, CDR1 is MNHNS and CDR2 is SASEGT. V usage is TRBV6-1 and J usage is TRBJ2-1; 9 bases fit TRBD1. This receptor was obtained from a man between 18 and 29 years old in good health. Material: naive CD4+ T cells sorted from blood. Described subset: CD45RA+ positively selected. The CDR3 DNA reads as TGTGCCAGCAGTGATGTCCACGACAGGGGGTACAATGAGCAGTTCTTC. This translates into CASSDVHDRGYNEQFF.